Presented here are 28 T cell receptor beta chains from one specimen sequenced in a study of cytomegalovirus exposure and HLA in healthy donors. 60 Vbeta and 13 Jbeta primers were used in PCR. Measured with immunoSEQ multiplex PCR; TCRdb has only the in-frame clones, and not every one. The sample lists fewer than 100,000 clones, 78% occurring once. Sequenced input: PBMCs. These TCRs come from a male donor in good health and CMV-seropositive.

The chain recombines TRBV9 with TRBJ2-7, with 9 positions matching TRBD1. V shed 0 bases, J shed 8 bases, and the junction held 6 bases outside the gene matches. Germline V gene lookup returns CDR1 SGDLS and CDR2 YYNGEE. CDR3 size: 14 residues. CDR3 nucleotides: TGTGCCAGCAGCGTAGAGACAGGGGGTGGGAAGCAGTACTTC. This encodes CASSVETGGGKQYF.

The CDR3 here is CASSPEKGLAHYEQYF. The CDR3 DNA reads TGTGCCAGCTCACCGGAGAAGGGACTAGCTCACTACGAGCAGTACTTC. The chain joins TRBV18 to TRBJ2-7; 9 positions agree with TRBD2. Germline CDR1 and CDR2: KGHSH and LQKENI. The CDR3 loop spans 16 amino acids. V lost 3 bases and J lost 3; bases outside the gene matches: 9.

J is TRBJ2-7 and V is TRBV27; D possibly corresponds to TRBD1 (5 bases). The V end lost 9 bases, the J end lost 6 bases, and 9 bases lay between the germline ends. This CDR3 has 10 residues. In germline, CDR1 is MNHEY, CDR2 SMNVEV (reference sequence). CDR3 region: CARYRGEQYF. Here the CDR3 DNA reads TGTGCCAGATATAGGGGCGAGCAGTACTTC.

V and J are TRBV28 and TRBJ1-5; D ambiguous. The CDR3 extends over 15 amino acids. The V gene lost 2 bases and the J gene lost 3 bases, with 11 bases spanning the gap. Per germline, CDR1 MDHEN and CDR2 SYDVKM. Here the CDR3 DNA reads TGTGCCAGCAGTTTAGGTGGCGGTAACAATCAGCCCCAGCATTTT. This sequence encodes CASSLGGGNNQPQHF.

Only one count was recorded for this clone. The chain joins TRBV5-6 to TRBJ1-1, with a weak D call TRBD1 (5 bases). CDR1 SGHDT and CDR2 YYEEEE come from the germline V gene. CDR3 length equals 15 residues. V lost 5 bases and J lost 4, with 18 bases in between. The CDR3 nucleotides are TGTGCCAGCAGTCCGGGGGAGTGGGGAGCCACTGAAGCTTTCTTT. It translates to CASSPGEWGATEAFF.

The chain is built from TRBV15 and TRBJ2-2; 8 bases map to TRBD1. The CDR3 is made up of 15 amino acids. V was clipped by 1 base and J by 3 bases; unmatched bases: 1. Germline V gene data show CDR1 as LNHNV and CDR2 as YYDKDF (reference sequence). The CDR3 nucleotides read TGTGCCACCAGCAGAGCGGACAGGGACACCGGGGAGCTGTTTTTT. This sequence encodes CATSRADRDTGELFF.

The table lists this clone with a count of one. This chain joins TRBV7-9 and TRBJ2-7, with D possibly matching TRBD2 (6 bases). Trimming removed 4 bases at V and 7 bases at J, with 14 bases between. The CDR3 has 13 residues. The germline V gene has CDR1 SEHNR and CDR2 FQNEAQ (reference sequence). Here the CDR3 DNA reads TGTGCCAGCAGCTGGGACGTGGCGGGAGAGCAGTACTTC. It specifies CASSWDVAGEQYF.

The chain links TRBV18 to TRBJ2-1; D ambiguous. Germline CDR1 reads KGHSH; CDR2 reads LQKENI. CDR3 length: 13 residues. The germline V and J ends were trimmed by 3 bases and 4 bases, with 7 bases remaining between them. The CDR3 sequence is CASSPINYNEQFF. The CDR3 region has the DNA TGTGCCAGCTCACCTATTAATTACAATGAGCAGTTCTTC.

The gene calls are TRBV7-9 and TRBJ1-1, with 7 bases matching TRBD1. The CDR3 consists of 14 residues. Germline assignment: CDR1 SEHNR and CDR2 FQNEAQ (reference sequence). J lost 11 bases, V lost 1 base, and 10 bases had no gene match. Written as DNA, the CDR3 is TGTGCCAGCAGCTTAGGAGGGACAGCCCCAGTGGCTTTCTTT. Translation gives CASSLGGTAPVAFF.

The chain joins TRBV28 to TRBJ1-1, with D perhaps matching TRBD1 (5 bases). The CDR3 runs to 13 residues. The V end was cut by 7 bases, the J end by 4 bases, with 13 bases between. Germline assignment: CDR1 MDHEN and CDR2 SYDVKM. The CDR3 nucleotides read TGTGCCAGCACGACAGTGAGTGGCACTGAAGCTTTCTTT. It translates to CASTTVSGTEAFF.

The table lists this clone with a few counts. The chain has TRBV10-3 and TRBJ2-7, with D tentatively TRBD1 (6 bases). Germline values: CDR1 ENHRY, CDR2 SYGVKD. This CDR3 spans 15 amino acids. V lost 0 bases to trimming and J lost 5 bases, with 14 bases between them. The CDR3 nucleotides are TGTGCCATCAGTGAGTCGAATACAGGGAAAGACGAGCAGTACTTC. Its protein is CAISESNTGKDEQYF.

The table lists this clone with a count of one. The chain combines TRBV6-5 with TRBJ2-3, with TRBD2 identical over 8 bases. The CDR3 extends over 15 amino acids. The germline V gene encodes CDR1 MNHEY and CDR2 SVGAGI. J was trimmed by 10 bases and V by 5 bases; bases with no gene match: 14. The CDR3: CASSRGRRESTPQYF. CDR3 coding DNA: TGTGCCAGCAGTCGCGGGAGGAGAGAGTCAACCCCGCAGTATTTT.

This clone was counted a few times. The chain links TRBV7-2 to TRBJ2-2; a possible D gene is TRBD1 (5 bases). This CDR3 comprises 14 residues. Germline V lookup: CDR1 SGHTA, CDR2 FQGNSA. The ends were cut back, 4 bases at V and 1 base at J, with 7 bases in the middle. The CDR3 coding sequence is TGTGCCAGCAGCTCTAGGGGGAACACCGGGGAGCTGTTTTTT. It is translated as CASSSRGNTGELFF.

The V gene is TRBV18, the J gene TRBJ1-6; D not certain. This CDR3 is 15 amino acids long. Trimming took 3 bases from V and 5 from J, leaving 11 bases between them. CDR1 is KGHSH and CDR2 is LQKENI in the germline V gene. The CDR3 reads CASSPLTADNSPLHF. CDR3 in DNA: TGTGCCAGCTCACCCCTCACAGCAGATAATTCACCCCTCCACTTT. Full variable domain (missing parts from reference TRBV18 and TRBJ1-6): NAGVMQNPRHLVRRRGQEARLRCSPMKGHSHVYWYRQLPEEGLKFMVYLQKENIIDESGMPKERFSAEFPKEGPSILRIQQVVRGDSAAYFCASSPLTADNSPLHFGNGTRLTVT.

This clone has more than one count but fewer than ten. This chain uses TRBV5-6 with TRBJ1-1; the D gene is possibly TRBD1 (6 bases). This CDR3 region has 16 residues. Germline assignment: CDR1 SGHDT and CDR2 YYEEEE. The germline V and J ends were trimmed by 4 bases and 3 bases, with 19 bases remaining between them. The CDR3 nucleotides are TGTGCCAGCAGCCCTAGACTAACAGGGAGGGACACTGAAGCTTTCTTT. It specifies CASSPRLTGRDTEAFF.

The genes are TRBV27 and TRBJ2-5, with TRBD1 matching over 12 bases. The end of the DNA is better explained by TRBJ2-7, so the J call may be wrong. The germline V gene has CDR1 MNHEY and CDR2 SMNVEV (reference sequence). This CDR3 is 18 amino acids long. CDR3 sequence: CASSRGTGGGGSSYEQYF. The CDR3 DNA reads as TGTGCCAGCAGTCGAGGGACAGGGGGCGGCGGGAGCTCCTACGAGCAGTACTTC.

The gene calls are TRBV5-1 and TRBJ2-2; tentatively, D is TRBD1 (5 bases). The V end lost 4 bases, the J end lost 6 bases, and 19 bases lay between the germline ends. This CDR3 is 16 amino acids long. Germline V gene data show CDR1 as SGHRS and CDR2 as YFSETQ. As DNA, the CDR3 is TGCGCCAGCAGCCATAAACAGGTAGAAGTGGCCGGGGAGCTGTTTTTT. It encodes CASSHKQVEVAGELFF. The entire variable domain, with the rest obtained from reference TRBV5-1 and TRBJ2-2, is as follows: KAGVTQTPRYLIKTRGQQVTLSCSPISGHRSVSWYQQTPGQGLQFLFEYFSETQRNKGNFPGRFSGRQFSNSRSEMNVSTLELGDSALYLCASSHKQVEVAGELFFGEGSRLTVL.

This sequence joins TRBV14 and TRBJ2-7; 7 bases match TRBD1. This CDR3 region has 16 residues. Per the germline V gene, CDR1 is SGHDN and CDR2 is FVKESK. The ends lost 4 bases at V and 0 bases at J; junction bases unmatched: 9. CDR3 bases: TGTGCCAGCAGCCGAGTGGGCCGGACAGGCTCCTACGAGCAGTACTTC. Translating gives CASSRVGRTGSYEQYF.

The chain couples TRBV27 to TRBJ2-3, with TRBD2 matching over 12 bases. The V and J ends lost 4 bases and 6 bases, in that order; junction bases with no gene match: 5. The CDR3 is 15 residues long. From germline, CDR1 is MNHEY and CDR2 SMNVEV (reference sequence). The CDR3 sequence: CASSSGLAGIDTQYF. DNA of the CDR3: TGTGCCAGCAGTTCAGGACTAGCGGGAATCGATACGCAGTATTTT.

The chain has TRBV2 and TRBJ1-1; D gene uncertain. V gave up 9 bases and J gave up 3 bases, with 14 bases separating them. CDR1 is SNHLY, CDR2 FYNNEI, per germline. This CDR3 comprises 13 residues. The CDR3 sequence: CASFFSPDTEAFF. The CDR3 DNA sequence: TGTGCCAGTTTCTTTTCCCCGGACACTGAAGCTTTCTTT.

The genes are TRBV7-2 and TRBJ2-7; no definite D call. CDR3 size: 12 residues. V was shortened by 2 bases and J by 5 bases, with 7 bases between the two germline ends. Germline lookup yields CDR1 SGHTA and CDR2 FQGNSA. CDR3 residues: CASSLSYHEQYF. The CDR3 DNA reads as TGTGCCAGCAGCTTATCGTATCACGAGCAGTACTTC.

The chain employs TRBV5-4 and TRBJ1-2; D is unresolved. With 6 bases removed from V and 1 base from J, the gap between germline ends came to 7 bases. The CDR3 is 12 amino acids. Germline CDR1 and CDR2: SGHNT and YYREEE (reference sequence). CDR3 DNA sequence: TGTGCCAGCACGCGGTTTAACTATGGCTACACCTTC. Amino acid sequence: CASTRFNYGYTF.

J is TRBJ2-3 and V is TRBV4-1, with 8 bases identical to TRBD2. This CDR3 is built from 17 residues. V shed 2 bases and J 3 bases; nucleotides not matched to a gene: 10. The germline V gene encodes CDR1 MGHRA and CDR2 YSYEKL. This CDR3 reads CASSQIPAAGATDTQYF. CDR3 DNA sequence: TGCGCCAGCAGCCAAATCCCTGCAGCGGGAGCTACAGATACGCAGTATTTT.

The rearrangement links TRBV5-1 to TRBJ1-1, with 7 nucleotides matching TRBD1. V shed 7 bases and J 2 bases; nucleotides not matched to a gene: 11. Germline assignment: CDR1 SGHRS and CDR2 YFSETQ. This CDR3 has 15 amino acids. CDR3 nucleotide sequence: TGCGCCAGCCAGACTCGCGGGACAGACAACACTGAAGCTTTCTTT. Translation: CASQTRGTDNTEAFF.

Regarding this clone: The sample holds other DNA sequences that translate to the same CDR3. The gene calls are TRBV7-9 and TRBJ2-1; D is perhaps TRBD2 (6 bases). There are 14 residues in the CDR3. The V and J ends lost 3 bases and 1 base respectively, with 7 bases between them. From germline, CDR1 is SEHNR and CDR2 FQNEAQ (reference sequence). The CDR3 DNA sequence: TGTGCCAGCAGCTTGGCGGGATCCTACAATGAGCAGTTCTTC. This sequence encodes CASSLAGSYNEQFF.

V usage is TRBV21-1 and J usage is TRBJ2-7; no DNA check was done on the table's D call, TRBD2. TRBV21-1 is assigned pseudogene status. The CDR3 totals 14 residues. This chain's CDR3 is CASSSPSGRRVQYF. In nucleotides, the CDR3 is TGTGCCAGCAGCAGTCCTAGCGGGAGACGGGTGCAGTACTTC.

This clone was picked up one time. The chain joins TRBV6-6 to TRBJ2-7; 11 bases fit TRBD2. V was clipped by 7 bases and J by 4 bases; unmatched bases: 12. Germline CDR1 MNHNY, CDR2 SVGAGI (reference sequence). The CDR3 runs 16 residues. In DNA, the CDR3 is TGTGCCAGCACCAAAAGAGAGACTAGCGGGAAGTACGAGCAGTACTTC. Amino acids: CASTKRETSGKYEQYF.

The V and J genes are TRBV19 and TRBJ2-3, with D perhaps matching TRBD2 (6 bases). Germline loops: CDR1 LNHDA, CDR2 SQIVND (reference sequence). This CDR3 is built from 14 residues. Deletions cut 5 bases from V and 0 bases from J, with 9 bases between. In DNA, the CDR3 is TGTGCCAGTAGTCCCAGCGGGAGCACAGATACGCAGTATTTT. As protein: CASSPSGSTDTQYF.